This TCR beta chain was profiled in a study of T cells in localized non-small cell lung cancer. The data were produced by immunoSEQ multiplex PCR, yet TCRdb's version contains in-frame clones alone and is incomplete. The table has 90,000 to 95,000 clones, roughly 93% seen once. The CDR3 runs to 18 residues. Germline V gene data show CDR1 as SGHAT and CDR2 as FQNNGV. The trim removed 5 bases at V and 4 bases at J, leaving 14 bases unmatched. The chain couples TRBV11-2 to TRBJ2-3, with 11 bases aligning to TRBD2. Source: PBMCs, taken before any cancer treatment. The sequence came from a woman aged 35-70 years with stage II squamous cell lung carcinoma. CDR3 residues: CASSPDRLAGPRSDTQYF. CDR3 DNA: TGTGCCAGCAGCCCAGACCGACTAGCGGGACCTCGATCAGATACGCAGTATTTT.